These 5 T cell receptor beta chains came from one sample sequenced in a study of T cell repertoires in cytomegalovirus infection. Via MiXCR, TCRdb re-called the reads, giving one row per CDR3 protein. The sample carries approximately 250,000 distinct CDR3 sequences, 5% to 8.5% recorded once. The specimen was PBMCs. These receptors were collected from a human donor in good health (CMV status not recorded). Some clones in this sample may be carry-over from other donors' samples.

This clonotype has at least ten counts. The rearrangement uses TRBV7-2 and TRBJ1-5; a weak D match, TRBD1 (5 bases). There are 15 residues in the CDR3. The germline CDR1 and CDR2 sequences are SGHTA and FQGNSA. V was clipped by 1 base and J by 4 bases, with 11 bases between them. The CDR3 DNA is TGTGCCAGCAGCTTAGGGGGGGAGGGAAATCAGCCCCAGCATTTT. It encodes CASSLGGEGNQPQHF. Based on the CDR3 plus reference TRBV7-2 and TRBJ1-5, the full variable domain is GAGVSQSPSNKVTEKGKDVELRCDPISGHTALYWYRQSLGQGLEFLIYFQGNSAPDKSGLPSDRFSAERTGGSVSTLTIQRTQQEDSAVYLCASSLGGEGNQPQHFGDGTRLSIL.

This clonotype has only a few counts. This chain links TRBV2 with TRBJ2-1, with 9 bases matching TRBD1. The CDR3 runs 15 residues. J gave up 5 bases and V 9 bases, and 11 bases lay outside the gene matches. Per germline, CDR1 SNHLY and CDR2 FYNNEI. As DNA, the CDR3 is TGTGCCAGTGATTCGCCGGGACAGGGTGACAATGAGCAGTTCTTC. The encoded protein is CASDSPGQGDNEQFF. Combining the CDR3 with reference TRBV2 and TRBJ2-1 gives the whole variable domain EPEVTQTPSHQVTQMGQEVILRCVPISNHLYFYWYRQILGQKVEFLVSFYNNEISEKSEIFDDQFSVERPDGSNFTLKIRSTKLEDSAMYFCASDSPGQGDNEQFFGPGTRLTVL.

Comment on this clonotype: A clone one base away is much larger, so this may be a read error. The chain uses TRBV5-1 and TRBJ2-3; D is unresolved. Trimming stripped 0 bases from V and 2 bases from J, with 10 bases between. CDR1 and CDR2 from the germline V gene are SGHRS and YFSETQ. The CDR3 is made up of 15 amino acids. In DNA form, the CDR3 reads TGCGCCAGCAGCTTGGACTATTCCTACACAGATACGCAGTATTTT. This sequence encodes CASSLDYSYTDTQYF.

The sample holds a few counts of this clonotype. The genes are TRBV20-1 and TRBJ2-5; no firm D call. The germline V gene has CDR1 DFQATT and CDR2 SNEGSKA (reference sequence). The CDR3 runs 10 residues. The V end was cut by 3 bases, the J end by 8 bases, with 7 bases between. DNA of the CDR3: TGCAGTGCTAGTAGAGCTACCCAGTACTTC. As protein: CSASRATQYF.

This clonotype was counted many times. This chain uses TRBV5-1 with TRBJ2-7; tentative D call: TRBD2 (7 bases). CDR1 SGHRS and CDR2 YFSETQ come from the germline V gene. V was clipped by 0 bases and J by 7 bases, with 20 bases between them. The length of the CDR3 is 16 residues. CDR3 in amino acids: CASSLETGTPGGEQYF. The CDR3 region has the DNA TGCGCCAGCAGCTTGGAGACCGGGACACCCGGGGGGGAGCAGTACTTC.